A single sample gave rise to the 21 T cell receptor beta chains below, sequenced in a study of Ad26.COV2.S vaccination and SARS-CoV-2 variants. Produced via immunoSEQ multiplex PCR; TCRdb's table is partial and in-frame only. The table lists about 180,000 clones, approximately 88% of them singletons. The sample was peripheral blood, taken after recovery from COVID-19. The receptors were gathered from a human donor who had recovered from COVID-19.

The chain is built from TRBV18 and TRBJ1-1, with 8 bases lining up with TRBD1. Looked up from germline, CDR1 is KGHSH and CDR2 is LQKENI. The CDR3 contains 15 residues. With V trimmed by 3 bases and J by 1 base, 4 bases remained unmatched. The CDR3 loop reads CASSPIGQGNTEAFF. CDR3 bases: TGTGCCAGCTCACCCATCGGACAGGGGAACACTGAAGCTTTCTTT.

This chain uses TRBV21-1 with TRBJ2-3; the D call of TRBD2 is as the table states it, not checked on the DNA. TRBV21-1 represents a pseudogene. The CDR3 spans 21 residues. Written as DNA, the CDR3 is TGTGCCAGCAGCAAAAGGCGGAAAGGGACGGCGGGAGGGCCTAGGACAGATACGCAGTATTTT. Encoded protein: CASSKRRKGTAGGPRTDTQYF.

The CDR3 DNA sequence: TGTGCCAGCAGCTCCATTCAGCGGGGGGTCAAGTTCTTC. The encoded protein is CASSSIQRGVKFF. This rearrangement joins TRBV7-3 to TRBJ2-1; 9 bases match TRBD2. This CDR3 has 13 residues. With V trimmed by 4 bases and J by 14 bases, 9 bases remained unmatched. Per the germline V gene, CDR1 is SGHTA and CDR2 is FQGTGA.

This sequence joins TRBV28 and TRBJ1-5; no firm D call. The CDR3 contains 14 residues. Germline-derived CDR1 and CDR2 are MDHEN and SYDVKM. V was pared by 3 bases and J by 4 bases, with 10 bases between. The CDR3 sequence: CASSFGPFNQPQHF. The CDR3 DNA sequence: TGTGCCAGCAGTTTCGGACCTTTTAATCAGCCCCAGCATTTT.

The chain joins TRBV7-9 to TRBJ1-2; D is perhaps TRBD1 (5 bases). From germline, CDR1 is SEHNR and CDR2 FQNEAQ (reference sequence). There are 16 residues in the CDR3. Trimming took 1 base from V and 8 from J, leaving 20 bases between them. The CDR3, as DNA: TGTGCCAGCAGCTTAGACGGTTCCAGGGCCTTTGGGGGCTACACCTTC. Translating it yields CASSLDGSRAFGGYTF.

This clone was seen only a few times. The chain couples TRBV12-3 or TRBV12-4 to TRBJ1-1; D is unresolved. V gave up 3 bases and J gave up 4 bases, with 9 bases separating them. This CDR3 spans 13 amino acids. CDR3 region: CASSFGRSTEAFF. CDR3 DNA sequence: TGTGCCAGCAGTTTTGGTCGAAGCACTGAAGCTTTCTTT.

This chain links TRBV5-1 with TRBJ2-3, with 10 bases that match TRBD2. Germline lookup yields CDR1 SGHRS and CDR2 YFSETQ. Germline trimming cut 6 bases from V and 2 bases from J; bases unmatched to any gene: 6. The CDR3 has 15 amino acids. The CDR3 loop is CASMRTSGNTDTQYF. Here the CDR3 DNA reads TGCGCCAGCATGAGGACTAGCGGCAACACAGATACGCAGTATTTT.

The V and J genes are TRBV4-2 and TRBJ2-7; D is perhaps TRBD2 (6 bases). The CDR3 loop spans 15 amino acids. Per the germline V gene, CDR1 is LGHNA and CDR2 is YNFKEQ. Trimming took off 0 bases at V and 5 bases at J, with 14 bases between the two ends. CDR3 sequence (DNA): TGTGCCAGCAGCCAAGATATAACGGGAGCTAACGAGCAGTACTTC. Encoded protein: CASSQDITGANEQYF.

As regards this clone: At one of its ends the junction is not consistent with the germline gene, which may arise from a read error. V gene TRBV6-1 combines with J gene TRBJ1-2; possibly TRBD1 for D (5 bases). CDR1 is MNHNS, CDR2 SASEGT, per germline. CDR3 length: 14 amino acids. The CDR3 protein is CASSEGAGPYGYTF. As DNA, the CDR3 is TGTGCCAGCAGCGAAGGGGCGGGCCCCTATGGCTACACCTTC.

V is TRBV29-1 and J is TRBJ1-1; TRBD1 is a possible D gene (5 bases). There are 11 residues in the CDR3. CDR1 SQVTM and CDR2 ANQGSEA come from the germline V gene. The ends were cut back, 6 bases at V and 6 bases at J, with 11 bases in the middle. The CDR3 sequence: CSVVDRSEAFF. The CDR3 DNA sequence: TGCAGCGTGGTAGACAGATCTGAAGCTTTCTTT.

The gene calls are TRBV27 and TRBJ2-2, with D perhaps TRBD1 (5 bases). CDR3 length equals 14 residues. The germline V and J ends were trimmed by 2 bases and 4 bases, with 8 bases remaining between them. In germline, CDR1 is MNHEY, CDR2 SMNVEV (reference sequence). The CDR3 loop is CASSLGASTGELFF. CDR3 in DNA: TGTGCCAGCAGTTTAGGGGCCAGCACCGGGGAGCTGTTTTTT.

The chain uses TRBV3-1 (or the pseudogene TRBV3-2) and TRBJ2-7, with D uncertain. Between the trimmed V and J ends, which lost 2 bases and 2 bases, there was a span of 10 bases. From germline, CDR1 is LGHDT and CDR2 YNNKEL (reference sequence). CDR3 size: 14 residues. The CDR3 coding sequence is TGTGCCAGCAGCCAATTCAAGGGCGCCTACGAGCAGTACTTC. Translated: CASSQFKGAYEQYF.

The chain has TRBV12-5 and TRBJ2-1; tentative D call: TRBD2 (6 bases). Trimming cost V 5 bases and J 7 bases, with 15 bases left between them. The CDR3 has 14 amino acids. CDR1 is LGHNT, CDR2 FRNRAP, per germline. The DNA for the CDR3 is TGTGCTAGTGGTCGGGACTGGGCCGGGAATGAGCAGTTCTTC. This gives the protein CASGRDWAGNEQFF.

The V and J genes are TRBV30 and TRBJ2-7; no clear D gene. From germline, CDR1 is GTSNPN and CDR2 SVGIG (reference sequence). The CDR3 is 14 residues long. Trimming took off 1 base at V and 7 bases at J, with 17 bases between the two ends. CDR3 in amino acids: CAWSAGTLLKEQYF. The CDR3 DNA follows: TGTGCCTGGAGTGCAGGAACCCTACTGAAAGAGCAGTACTTC.

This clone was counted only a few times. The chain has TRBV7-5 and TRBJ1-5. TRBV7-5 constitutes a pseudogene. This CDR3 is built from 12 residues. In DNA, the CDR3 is TGTGCCCCGGGCGCTTGCAATCAGCCCCAGCATTTT. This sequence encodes CAPGACNQPQHF.

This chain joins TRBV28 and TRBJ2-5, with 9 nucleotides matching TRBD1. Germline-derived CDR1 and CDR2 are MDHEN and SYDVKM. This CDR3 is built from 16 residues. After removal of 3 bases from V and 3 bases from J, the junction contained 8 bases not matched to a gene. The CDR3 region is CASSFSPGTGKETQYF. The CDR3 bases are TGTGCCAGCAGTTTTTCCCCCGGGACAGGGAAAGAGACCCAGTACTTC.

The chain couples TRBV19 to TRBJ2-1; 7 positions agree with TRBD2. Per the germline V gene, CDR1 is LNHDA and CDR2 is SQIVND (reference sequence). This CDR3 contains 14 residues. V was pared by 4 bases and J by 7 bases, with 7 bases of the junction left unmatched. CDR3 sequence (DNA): TGTGCCAGTAGTAAGAGCGGGACTGGGAATGAGCAGTTCTTC. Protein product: CASSKSGTGNEQFF.

The CDR3 DNA follows: TGTGCCAGCAGCGTAGGTGGGGGGGCAAATCAGCCCCAGCATTTT. Translation: CASSVGGGANQPQHF. The V and J genes are TRBV9 and TRBJ1-5, with TRBD1 as a possible D gene (6 bases). This CDR3 spans 15 amino acids. V lost 0 bases, J lost 4 bases, and 11 bases lay in between. Germline V gene lookup returns CDR1 SGDLS and CDR2 YYNGEE.

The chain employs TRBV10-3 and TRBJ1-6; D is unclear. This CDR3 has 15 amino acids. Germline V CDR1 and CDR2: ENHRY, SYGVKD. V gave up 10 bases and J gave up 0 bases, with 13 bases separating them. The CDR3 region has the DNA TGTGCCACGACGGGGAGGAGCTCCTATAATTCACCCCTCCACTTT. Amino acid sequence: CATTGRSSYNSPLHF.

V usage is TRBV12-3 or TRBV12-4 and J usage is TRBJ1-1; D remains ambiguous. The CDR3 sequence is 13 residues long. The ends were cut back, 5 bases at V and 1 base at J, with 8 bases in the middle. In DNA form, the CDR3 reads TGTGCCAGCAGTCCTAAACGGAACACTGAAGCTTTCTTT. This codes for CASSPKRNTEAFF.

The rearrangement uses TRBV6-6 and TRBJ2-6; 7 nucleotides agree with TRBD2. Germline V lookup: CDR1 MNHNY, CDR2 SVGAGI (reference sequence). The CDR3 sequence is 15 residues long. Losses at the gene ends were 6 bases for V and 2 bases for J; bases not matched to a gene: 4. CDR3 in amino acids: CASSATSTGANVLTF. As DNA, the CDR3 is TGTGCCAGCAGCGCGACTAGCACTGGGGCCAACGTCCTGACTTTC.